This T cell receptor (beta chain) is drawn from a study of blood T cell repertoires in COVID-19. Repertoires were generated with immunoSEQ multiplex PCR, while TCRdb's copy carries only in-frame clones and drops some. This sample has 200,000 or so clones, with 80% to 90% found just once. Germline V gene lookup returns CDR1 SNHLY and CDR2 FYNNEI. The CDR3 covers 15 residues. The junction had 8 bases not matched to a gene; V was cut back by 7 bases and J by 2 bases. V gene TRBV2 combines with J gene TRBJ2-3, with TRBD2 matching 8 bases. This sequence was found in a woman aged 70-85 years with active or convalescent COVID-19. Material: peripheral blood. CDR3 sequence reads: CASKEGTRPTDTQYF. The CDR3 coding sequence is TGTGCCAGCAAGGAGGGGACTAGACCCACAGATACGCAGTATTTT. Using reference TRBV2 and TRBJ2-3 for the parts outside the CDR3, the full variable domain is EPEVTQTPSHQVTQMGQEVILRCVPISNHLYFYWYRQILGQKVEFLVSFYNNEISEKSEIFDDQFSVERPDGSNFTLKIRSTKLEDSAMYFCASKEGTRPTDTQYFGPGTRLTVL.